Following are 6 T cell receptor beta chains from one sample sequenced in a study of blood T cell repertoires in COVID-19. The method was immunoSEQ multiplex PCR; TCRdb's version includes in-frame clones alone and lacks a portion of them. The sample yields around 250,000 clones, nearly 90% seen once. Sequenced: peripheral blood. The receptors were gathered from a middle-aged woman who had recovered from COVID-19.

The chain couples TRBV15 to TRBJ1-1; 11 bases align to TRBD1. The CDR3 spans 16 residues. V trimming: 3 bases; J trimming: 10 bases; junction bases outside the gene matches: 13. The germline V gene encodes CDR1 LNHNV and CDR2 YYDKDF (reference sequence). The CDR3 here is CATSRRVGTGGKGAFF. The CDR3 region has the DNA TGTGCCACCAGCAGGAGAGTTGGGACAGGGGGTAAGGGAGCTTTCTTT.

V and J are TRBV7-9 and TRBJ1-2; TRBD1 might be the D (6 bases). Germline V lookup: CDR1 SEHNR, CDR2 FQNEAQ (reference sequence). This CDR3 is 17 amino acids long. V dropped 1 base and J dropped 5 bases, with 20 bases sitting between them. For the CDR3, the DNA is TGTGCCAGCAGCTTAGGCCAGGACAGCCAAATCCGATATGGCTACACCTTC. Its translation is CASSLGQDSQIRYGYTF.

The genes are TRBV27 and TRBJ2-2; TRBD2 agrees at 14 bases. CDR3 size: 15 residues. V shed 3 bases and J 7 bases; nucleotides not matched to a gene: 1. Germline CDR1 and CDR2: MNHEY and SMNVEV (reference sequence). CDR3 in DNA: TGTGCCAGCAGTTTGGGACTAGCGGGAGTCGGGGAGCTGTTTTTT. As protein: CASSLGLAGVGELFF.

The chain uses TRBV6-1 and TRBJ1-5; D unclear. This CDR3 is built from 14 residues. The germline V gene encodes CDR1 MNHNS and CDR2 SASEGT. With 2 bases removed from V and 4 bases from J, the gap between germline ends came to 9 bases. For the CDR3, the DNA is TGTGCCAGCAGTGAAATCGGGGATAATCAGCCCCAGCATTTT. Protein: CASSEIGDNQPQHF.

The chain uses TRBV10-2 and TRBJ1-2; possible D gene TRBD1, 6 bases. CDR3 length equals 13 residues. Deletions cut 6 bases from V and 8 bases from J, with 16 bases between. Germline V gene sequence: CDR1 WSHSY, CDR2 SAAADI. The CDR3 sequence is CASRLTGTTGYTF. DNA for the CDR3: TGCGCCAGCAGACTCACAGGGACGACCGGCTACACCTTC.

This chain links TRBV4-1 with TRBJ2-5, with D possibly being TRBD2 (5 bases). Trimming stripped 4 bases from V and 5 bases from J, with 17 bases between. Germline CDR1 MGHRA, CDR2 YSYEKL. The CDR3 runs 15 residues. CDR3 loop: CASSPQPGSVETQYF. The CDR3 nucleotides read TGCGCCAGCAGCCCCCAGCCGGGGTCGGTGGAGACCCAGTACTTC.